The 10 T cell receptor beta chains below all came from one sample that was sequenced in a study of T cells after yellow fever vaccination. TCRdb re-called the 5' RACE reads through MiXCR, storing one row per CDR3 protein. The repertoire holds 95,000 to 150,000 distinct CDR3 sequences, about 16% seen once, with roughly 45% in the top ten. The sample was CD8+ T cells sorted from PBMCs, taken 5 days after the yellow fever booster vaccination. The receptors come from a man aged 18 to 30 who received the YFV17D yellow fever vaccine.

This clonotype was seen a few times. The rearrangement joins TRBV7-8 to TRBJ2-1, with 9 bases lining up with TRBD2. This CDR3 is built from 15 residues. Germline lookup yields CDR1 SGHVS and CDR2 FQNEAQ. V lost 6 bases, J lost 0 bases, and 3 bases stayed unmatched. The CDR3 bases are TGTGCCAGCAGTCCTAGCGGGGCCTCCTACAATGAGCAGTTCTTC. Its translation is CASSPSGASYNEQFF. The full variable domain, completed using reference TRBV7-8 and TRBJ2-1, is GAGVSQSPRYKVAKRGQDVALRCDPISGHVSLFWYQQALGQGPEFLTYFQNEAQLDKSGLPSDRFFAERPEGSVSTLKIQRTQQEDSAVYLCASSPSGASYNEQFFGPGTRLTVL.

The CDR3 spells CASSLEAVANYGYTF. The CDR3 DNA follows: TGCGCCAGCAGCTTGGAGGCGGTTGCTAACTATGGCTACACCTTC. V gene TRBV5-1 combines with J gene TRBJ1-2; D gene unclear. The CDR3 runs 15 residues. V gave up 0 bases and J gave up 0 bases, with 9 bases separating them. The germline gives CDR1 SGHRS, CDR2 YFSETQ. Full variable domain (remainder filled in from reference TRBV5-1 and TRBJ1-2): KAGVTQTPRYLIKTRGQQVTLSCSPISGHRSVSWYQQTPGQGLQFLFEYFSETQRNKGNFPGRFSGRQFSNSRSEMNVSTLELGDSALYLCASSLEAVANYGYTFGSGTRLTVV.

This sequence joins TRBV7-9 and TRBJ2-5, with 10 bases that match TRBD1. CDR3 length equals 16 residues. Germline CDR1 is SEHNR and CDR2 is FQNEAQ (reference sequence). Trimming cost V 5 bases and J 2 bases; bases outside gene matches: 8. The CDR3 DNA is TGTGCCAGCAGCGTATCCGGGACAGGGGTTCAAGAGACCCAGTACTTC. Its protein product is CASSVSGTGVQETQYF.

This clonotype showed up just a few times. The chain links TRBV15 to TRBJ2-7; TRBD2 is a possible D gene (5 bases). The CDR3 length is 16 residues. The germline V and J ends were trimmed by 6 bases and 5 bases, with 23 bases remaining between them. Per the germline V gene, CDR1 is LNHNV and CDR2 is YYDKDF (reference sequence). The CDR3 DNA follows: TGTGCCACCAGTTCTCCTGGCGGACTCCCCCCCAACGAGCAGTACTTC. Protein product: CATSSPGGLPPNEQYF.

This clonotype has more than one count but fewer than ten. The gene calls are TRBV7-9 and TRBJ2-3; D possibly matches TRBD1 or TRBD2 (7 bases each). V lost 4 bases and J lost 5, with 22 bases in between. Looked up from germline, CDR1 is SEHNR and CDR2 is FQNEAQ (reference sequence). The CDR3 is 17 amino acids. In DNA, the CDR3 is TGTGCCAGCAGCTCTACCCGACTAGCAGGGGGTGGAGATACGCAGTATTTT. Residues: CASSSTRLAGGGDTQYF.

This clonotype was detected only a few times. The V and J genes are TRBV4-3 and TRBJ1-2; TRBD1 might be the D (5 bases). The CDR3 runs to 14 residues. The V and J ends lost 6 bases and 1 base respectively, with 12 bases between them. Germline-derived CDR1 and CDR2 are LGHNA and YSLEER. The CDR3 is CASSPARVNYGYTF. CDR3 in DNA: TGCGCCAGCAGTCCAGCCAGGGTTAACTATGGCTACACCTTC.

Ten or more counts support this clonotype. The rearrangement joins TRBV6-5 to TRBJ2-7, with 10 bases lining up with TRBD1. The germline CDR1 and CDR2 sequences are MNHEY and SVGAGI. Trimming removed 5 bases from V and 6 bases from J; junction bases left unmatched: 4. The CDR3 runs to 13 residues. The CDR3 DNA is TGTGCCAGCAGTCCGGGACAGGGGTCCGAGCAGTACTTC. As protein: CASSPGQGSEQYF.

In this sample, this clonotype turned up many times. This chain joins TRBV4-1 and TRBJ1-3; D ambiguous. Germline CDR1 MGHRA, CDR2 YSYEKL. Trimming pared 5 bases from V and 1 base from J, leaving 12 bases between. The CDR3 sequence is 15 residues long. The CDR3 nucleotides read TGCGCCAGCAGCAACCCATCGATTTCTGGAAACACCATATATTTT. It codes for CASSNPSISGNTIYF.

The chain joins TRBV12-3 or TRBV12-4 to TRBJ2-2; TRBD2 aligns across 12 bases. Trimming took 0 bases from V and 2 from J; bases not matched to a gene: 7. The CDR3 has 19 residues. The CDR3 loop is CASSLAPWTSGTNTGELFF. The CDR3 region has the DNA TGTGCCAGCAGTTTAGCCCCGTGGACTAGCGGGACCAACACCGGGGAGCTGTTTTTT.

This sequence joins TRBV20-1 and TRBJ2-2, with TRBD1 matching 9 bases. The trim removed 4 bases at V and 6 bases at J, leaving 6 bases unmatched. This CDR3 has 14 amino acids. The germline V gene encodes CDR1 DFQATT and CDR2 SNEGSKA (reference sequence). CDR3 nucleotide sequence: TGCAGTGCTACTTACAGGGGGCCTGCCGGGGAGCTGTTTTTT. Its protein is CSATYRGPAGELFF.